Shown below are 27 T cell receptor beta chains from a single sample sequenced in a study of blood T cells in healthy people across ages. A second PCR, run for about 6 to 12 cycles, used a sample-barcoded 5' primer plus a J-beta primer mix. One entry per CDR3 protein, called by TCRdb with MiXCR from the 5' RACE reads. The profile covers 540,000 or so distinct CDR3 sequences, with about 45% appearing a single time and about 26% taken by the ten largest. Input material: blood. Source of these receptors: a man older than 75 in good health.

The V and J genes are TRBV20-1 and TRBJ2-1; 9 nucleotides align to TRBD2. This CDR3 is 12 amino acids long. CDR1 and CDR2 (germline): DFQATT, SNEGSKA (reference sequence). V gave up 6 bases and J gave up 8 bases; unmatched junction bases: 5. DNA of the CDR3: TGCAGTGCAGGGGGCGGGAGGGATGAGCAGTTCTTC. Its protein product is CSAGGGRDEQFF.

The chain combines TRBV9 with TRBJ2-1; 10 bases agree with TRBD2. Germline-derived CDR1 and CDR2 are SGDLS and YYNGEE. Trimming at V came to 0 bases and at J to 10 bases, leaving 7 bases not matched to a gene. The CDR3 sequence is 15 residues long. DNA of the CDR3: TGTGCCAGCAGCGTAGGGACTAGCGGAATCTACGAGCAGTTCTTC. Amino acids: CASSVGTSGIYEQFF.

This clonotype was observed a handful of times. This chain joins TRBV7-9 and TRBJ1-2; 10 bases fit TRBD1. CDR1 and CDR2 from the germline V gene are SEHNR and FQNEAQ (reference sequence). This CDR3 has 15 residues. The ends lost 1 base at V and 4 bases at J; junction bases unmatched: 3. The CDR3 loop is CASSLGQGAVYGYTF. The CDR3 DNA is TGTGCCAGCAGCTTAGGACAGGGGGCGGTCTATGGCTACACCTTC.

The genes are TRBV10-3 and TRBJ2-7; no firm D call. Germline CDR1 reads ENHRY; CDR2 reads SYGVKD. This CDR3 has 14 residues. V gave up 2 bases and J gave up 0 bases, with 8 bases separating them. Here the CDR3 reads CAISEGRSSYEQYF. The CDR3 coding sequence is TGTGCCATCAGTGAGGGACGGAGCTCCTACGAGCAGTACTTC.

This clonotype was found once. V gene TRBV2 combines with J gene TRBJ1-4; TRBD1 might be the D (5 bases). V lost 3 bases and J 8 bases, leaving 13 bases between the germline ends. The CDR3 covers 14 residues. Germline V gene data show CDR1 as SNHLY and CDR2 as FYNNEI. The DNA for the CDR3 is TGTGCCAGCAGTGAGAACAGGCTTCGGGAAAAACTGTTTTTT. This sequence encodes CASSENRLREKLFF.

The J gene is TRBJ2-1, the V gene TRBV7-2; 9 nucleotides align to TRBD2. V was clipped by 2 bases and J by 7 bases; unmatched bases: 3. The germline gives CDR1 SGHTA, CDR2 FQGNSA. The CDR3 totals 14 residues. CDR3 loop: CASSLPAGGNEQFF. Here the CDR3 DNA reads TGTGCCAGCAGCTTACCAGCGGGGGGTAATGAGCAGTTCTTC. Using reference TRBV7-2 and TRBJ2-1 for the parts outside the CDR3, the full variable domain is GAGVSQSPSNKVTEKGKDVELRCDPISGHTALYWYRQSLGQGLEFLIYFQGNSAPDKSGLPSDRFSAERTGGSVSTLTIQRTQQEDSAVYLCASSLPAGGNEQFFGPGTRLTVL.

The chain has TRBV10-3 and TRBJ2-7; D possibly corresponds to TRBD2 (6 bases). The CDR3 has 15 residues. Germline CDR1 ENHRY, CDR2 SYGVKD. Deletions cut 11 bases from V and 0 bases from J, with 20 bases between. CDR3 region: CAASSSRDSSYEQYF. The CDR3 DNA reads TGTGCCGCGTCCTCATCCCGGGACTCCTCCTACGAGCAGTACTTC.

This clonotype was picked up one time. One base away lies a much larger clone, so this may be a sequencing read error. The V gene is TRBV6-1, the J gene TRBJ1-2, with 10 bases that match TRBD1. Germline CDR1 MNHNS, CDR2 SASEGT. V gave up 7 bases and J gave up 4 bases; unmatched junction bases: 18. This CDR3 has 18 residues. This CDR3 is CASNHTRTGGGGAYGYTF. CDR3 DNA sequence: TGTGCCAGCAACCACACTCGGACAGGGGGTGGGGGGGCCTATGGCTACACCTTC.

The genes are TRBV5-1 and TRBJ2-1; 7 nucleotides match TRBD1. The J call may be incorrect, as the DNA end agrees better with TRBJ2-7. This CDR3 has 14 residues. The germline gives CDR1 SGHRS, CDR2 YFSETQ. The CDR3 region is CASRQVGQYYEQYF. The CDR3, as DNA: TGCGCCAGCAGACAAGTGGGACAGTACTACGAGCAGTACTTC.

The sample holds a few counts of this clonotype. The chain is built from TRBV20-1 and TRBJ2-7; perhaps TRBD1 as D (5 bases). The CDR3 has 13 residues. V was shortened by 1 base and J by 0 bases, with 7 bases between the two germline ends. Germline CDR1 is DFQATT and CDR2 is SNEGSKA (reference sequence). Written as DNA, the CDR3 is TGCAGTGCTAGAGCGGACACCTCCTACGAGCAGTACTTC. This encodes CSARADTSYEQYF.

This chain uses TRBV6-6 with TRBJ1-5, with a tentative D call TRBD1 (6 bases). Germline V gene sequence: CDR1 MNHNY, CDR2 SVGAGI (reference sequence). The CDR3 totals 14 residues. V was cut by 4 bases and J by 4 bases, with 11 bases left in between. CDR3 in DNA: TGTGCCAGCAGTTCCAGGGGTCCGAATCAGCCCCAGCATTTT. Its translation is CASSSRGPNQPQHF.

This clonotype was counted between two and nine times. The chain has TRBV20-1 and TRBJ2-7; 9 bases line up with TRBD2. V was pared by 3 bases and J by 2 bases, with 2 bases of the junction left unmatched. The CDR3 covers 13 residues. Germline loops: CDR1 DFQATT, CDR2 SNEGSKA (reference sequence). The chain's CDR3 is CSARGLAAYEQYF. DNA of the CDR3: TGCAGTGCTAGGGGACTAGCCGCCTACGAGCAGTACTTC.

This rearrangement joins TRBV30 to TRBJ1-1; no clear D gene. The CDR3 consists of 13 residues. V shed 1 base and J shed 0 bases, with 6 bases lying between them. Per germline, CDR1 GTSNPN and CDR2 SVGIG (reference sequence). CDR3 in amino acids: CAWSAGMNTEAFF. DNA for the CDR3: TGTGCCTGGAGTGCAGGCATGAACACTGAAGCTTTCTTT.

The chain is built from TRBV7-2 and TRBJ2-5; possible D gene TRBD2, 6 bases. Germline CDR1 reads SGHTA; CDR2 reads FQGNSA. CDR3 length equals 12 residues. The V end was cut by 8 bases, the J end by 5 bases, with 12 bases between. DNA of the CDR3: TGTGCCAGCGGTTGGGACTTGGAGACCCAGTACTTC. Translated, it gives CASGWDLETQYF.

This chain joins TRBV4-3 and TRBJ2-2; 9 nucleotides align to TRBD2. From germline, CDR1 is LGHNA and CDR2 YSLEER. The CDR3 is 17 residues long. The ends lost 0 bases at V and 5 bases at J; junction bases unmatched: 7. CDR3 residues: CASSQDPAGGQTGELFF. DNA for the CDR3: TGCGCCAGCAGCCAAGATCCCGCGGGGGGGCAAACCGGGGAGCTGTTTTTT.

The CDR3 protein is CSAKGQGHQPQHF. The CDR3 DNA follows: TGCAGTGCCAAGGGACAGGGGCATCAGCCCCAGCATTTT. V is TRBV20-1 and J is TRBJ1-5; TRBD1 agrees at 10 bases. Unmatched junction bases numbered 4, after V lost 6 bases and J lost 5 bases. The CDR3 runs to 13 residues. CDR1 is DFQATT and CDR2 is SNEGSKA in the germline V gene (reference sequence).

The gene calls are TRBV19 and TRBJ2-7; D uncertain. The J call may be faulty, since TRBJ2-4 better matches the DNA end. Germline CDR1 and CDR2: LNHDA and SQIVND (reference sequence). The CDR3 loop spans 16 amino acids. In DNA, the CDR3 is TGTGCCAGTCAACCAGCACAGAAAGAAGCCAAAAACATTCAGTACTTC. Translated, it gives CASQPAQKEAKNIQYF.

This clonotype was seen a handful of times. The chain joins TRBV29-1 to TRBJ1-2; 9 nucleotides align to TRBD1. This CDR3 is 12 amino acids long. The germline gives CDR1 SQVTM, CDR2 ANQGSEA. V gave up 4 bases and J gave up 8 bases; unmatched junction bases: 5. CDR3 sequence: CSVGDRVRGYTF. DNA for the CDR3: TGCAGCGTTGGGGACAGGGTACGGGGCTACACCTTC.

The J gene is TRBJ2-1, the V gene TRBV6-5, with 7 bases aligning to TRBD2. CDR3 size: 16 residues. V trimming: 2 bases; J trimming: 9 bases; junction bases outside the gene matches: 13. CDR1 is MNHEY and CDR2 is SVGAGI in the germline V gene. CDR3 DNA: TGTGCCAGCAGTTACCTTGCTAGCGGCCCCCGGGGTGAGCAGTTCTTC. Amino acids: CASSYLASGPRGEQFF.

This sequence joins TRBV6-2 or TRBV6-3 and TRBJ2-5, with TRBD2 identical over 7 bases. The germline gives CDR1 MNHEY, CDR2 SVGEGT. J was trimmed by 3 bases and V by 6 bases; bases with no gene match: 7. The CDR3 has 14 residues. This CDR3 is CASRKGLREETQYF. CDR3 DNA: TGTGCCAGCAGAAAGGGACTACGGGAAGAGACCCAGTACTTC.

This chain uses TRBV5-1 with TRBJ2-3; 9 bases fit TRBD2. The CDR3 extends over 16 amino acids. The V segment lost 4 bases and the J segment 3 bases; nucleotides outside the gene matches: 9. Germline V CDR1 and CDR2: SGHRS, YFSETQ. The CDR3 spells CASSPLLAGATDTQYF. The DNA of the CDR3 is TGCGCCAGCAGCCCACTATTAGCGGGGGCAACAGATACGCAGTATTTT.

The chain has TRBV20-1 and TRBJ1-2; D is uncertain. Trimming removed 6 bases at V and 0 bases at J, with 11 bases between. CDR3 length equals 13 residues. The germline V gene encodes CDR1 DFQATT and CDR2 SNEGSKA (reference sequence). The DNA for the CDR3 is TGCAGTGCCCAGTCCCTAGCTAACTATGGCTACACCTTC. Protein product: CSAQSLANYGYTF.

This chain connects TRBV6-4 to TRBJ1-6, with D perhaps TRBD1 (6 bases). The CDR3 is made up of 15 amino acids. Germline V gene lookup returns CDR1 MRHNA and CDR2 SNTAGT. V gave up 9 bases and J gave up 9 bases, with 21 bases separating them. DNA for the CDR3: TGTGCCAGTCGGGCAGGGGATTCAAGGTTTTCACCCCTCCACTTT. Its translation is CASRAGDSRFSPLHF.

This clonotype was counted ten times or more. The chain joins TRBV29-1 to TRBJ2-4, with a weak D call TRBD2 (6 bases). In germline, CDR1 is SQVTM, CDR2 ANQGSEA. With 4 bases removed from V and 3 bases from J, the gap between germline ends came to 13 bases. This CDR3 region has 14 residues. The CDR3 coding sequence is TGCAGCGTTGCTGTGGGGGGTGGCAAAAACATTCAGTACTTC. As protein: CSVAVGGGKNIQYF.

This clonotype was seen only a few times. The chain recombines TRBV3-1 with TRBJ1-6; tentatively, D is TRBD1 (5 bases). Trimming left V 1 base short and J 10 bases short, with 11 bases between. Germline CDR1 LGHDT, CDR2 YNNKEL (reference sequence). There are 14 residues in the CDR3. The CDR3 nucleotides read TGTGCCAGCAGCCAAGGGGCAGGGAGATCACCCCTCCACTTT. This translates into CASSQGAGRSPLHF.

Concerning this clonotype itself: At one end, the junction sequence differs from germline, possibly due to a read error. The CDR3 here is CACSPRENTYEQYF. In DNA, the CDR3 is TGTGCCTGCAGCCCCAGGGAGAACACCTACGAGCAGTACTTC. The V gene is TRBV13, the J gene TRBJ2-7; the D call may be TRBD1 or TRBD2 (5 bases each). The CDR3 is 14 residues long. Germline V gene lookup returns CDR1 PRHDT and CDR2 FYEKMQ (reference sequence).

This clonotype was observed a handful of times. For the CDR3, the DNA is TGTGCCAGCAGTGTTGGGGGCTCGCGGGAGACCCAGTACTTC. This gives the protein CASSVGGSRETQYF. The chain carries TRBV25-1 and TRBJ2-5; D might be TRBD1 (6 bases). Trimming took 4 bases from V and 5 from J, leaving 14 bases between them. The germline gives CDR1 MGHDK, CDR2 SYGVNS. CDR3 length: 14 amino acids.